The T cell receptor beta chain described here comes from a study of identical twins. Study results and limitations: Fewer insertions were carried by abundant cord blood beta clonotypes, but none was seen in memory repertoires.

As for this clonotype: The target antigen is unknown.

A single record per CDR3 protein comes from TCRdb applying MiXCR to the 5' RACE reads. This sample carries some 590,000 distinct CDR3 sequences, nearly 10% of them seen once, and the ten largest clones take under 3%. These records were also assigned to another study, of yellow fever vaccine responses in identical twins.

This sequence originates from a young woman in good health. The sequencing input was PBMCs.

CDR3 region: CSAPTGGYNEQFF. CDR3 bases: TGCAGTGCCCCCACGGGGGGATACAATGAGCAGTTCTTC. The chain couples TRBV20-1 to TRBJ2-1; 7 nucleotides match TRBD2. V lost 6 bases, J lost 4 bases, and 6 bases stayed unmatched. Germline assignment: CDR1 DFQATT and CDR2 SNEGSKA (reference sequence). The CDR3 length is 13 residues.